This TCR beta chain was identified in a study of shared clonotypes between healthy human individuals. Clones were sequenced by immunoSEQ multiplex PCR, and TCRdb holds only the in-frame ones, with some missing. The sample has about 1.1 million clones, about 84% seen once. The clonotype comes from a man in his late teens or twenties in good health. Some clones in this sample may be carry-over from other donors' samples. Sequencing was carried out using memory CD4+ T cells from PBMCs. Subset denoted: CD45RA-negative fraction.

Here the CDR3 reads CASSRSGTQAGELFF. The CDR3 region has the DNA TGTGCCAGCAGCCGGAGCGGGACCCAGGCCGGGGAGCTGTTTTTT. The rearrangement joins TRBV28 to TRBJ2-2, with TRBD2 matching over 7 bases. Per the germline V gene, CDR1 is MDHEN and CDR2 is SYDVKM. With V trimmed by 6 bases and J by 6 bases, 10 bases remained unmatched. The CDR3 extends over 15 amino acids.